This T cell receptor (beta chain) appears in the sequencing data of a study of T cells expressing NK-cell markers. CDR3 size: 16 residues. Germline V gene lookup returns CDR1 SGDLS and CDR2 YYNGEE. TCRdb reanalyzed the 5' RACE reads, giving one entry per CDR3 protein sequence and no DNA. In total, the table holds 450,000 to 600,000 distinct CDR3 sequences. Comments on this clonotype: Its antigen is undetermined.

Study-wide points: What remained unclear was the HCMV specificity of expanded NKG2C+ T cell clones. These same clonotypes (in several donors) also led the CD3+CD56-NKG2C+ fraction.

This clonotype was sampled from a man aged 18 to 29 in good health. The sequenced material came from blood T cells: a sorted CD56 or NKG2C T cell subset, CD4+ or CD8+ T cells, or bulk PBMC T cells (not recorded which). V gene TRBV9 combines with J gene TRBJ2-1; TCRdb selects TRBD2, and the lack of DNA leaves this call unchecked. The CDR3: CASSEWREGRYNEQFF.